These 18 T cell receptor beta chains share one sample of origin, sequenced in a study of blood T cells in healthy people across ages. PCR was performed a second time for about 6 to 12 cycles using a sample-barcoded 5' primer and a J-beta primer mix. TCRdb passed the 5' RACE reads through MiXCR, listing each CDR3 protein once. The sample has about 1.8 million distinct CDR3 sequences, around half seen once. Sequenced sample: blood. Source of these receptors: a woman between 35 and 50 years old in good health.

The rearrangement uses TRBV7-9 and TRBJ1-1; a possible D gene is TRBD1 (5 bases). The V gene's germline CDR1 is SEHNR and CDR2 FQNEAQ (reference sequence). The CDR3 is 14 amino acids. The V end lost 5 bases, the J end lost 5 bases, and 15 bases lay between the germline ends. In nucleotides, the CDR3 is TGTGCCAGCAGCGCGGTCAGGGTCGGGACTGAAGCTTTCTTT. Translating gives CASSAVRVGTEAFF.

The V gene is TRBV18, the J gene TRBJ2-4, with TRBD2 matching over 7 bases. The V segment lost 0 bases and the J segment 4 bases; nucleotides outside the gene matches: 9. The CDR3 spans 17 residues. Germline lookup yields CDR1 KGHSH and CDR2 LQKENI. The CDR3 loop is CASSPPGGSARKNIQYF. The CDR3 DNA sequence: TGTGCCAGCTCACCACCGGGCGGGAGTGCCCGAAAAAACATTCAGTACTTC.

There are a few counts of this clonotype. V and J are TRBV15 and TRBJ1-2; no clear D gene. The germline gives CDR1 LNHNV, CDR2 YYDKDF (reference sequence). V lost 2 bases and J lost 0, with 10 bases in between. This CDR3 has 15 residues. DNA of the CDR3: TGTGCCACCAGCAGAAATCCGGATGCTAACTATGGCTACACCTTC. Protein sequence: CATSRNPDANYGYTF.

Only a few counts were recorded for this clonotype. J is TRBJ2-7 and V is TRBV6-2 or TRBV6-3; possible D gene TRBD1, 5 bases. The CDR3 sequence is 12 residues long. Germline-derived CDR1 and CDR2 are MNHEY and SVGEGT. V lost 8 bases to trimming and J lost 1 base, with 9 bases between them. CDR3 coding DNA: TGTGCCAGCTGCCAGGGTTCCTACGAGCAGTACTTC. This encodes CASCQGSYEQYF.

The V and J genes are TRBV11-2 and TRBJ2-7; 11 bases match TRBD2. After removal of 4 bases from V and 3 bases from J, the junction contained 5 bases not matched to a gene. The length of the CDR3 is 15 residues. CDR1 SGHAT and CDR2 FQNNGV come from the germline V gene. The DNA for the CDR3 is TGTGCCAGCAGCTCCTCCCTAGCGGGGGGCTACGAGCAGTACTTC. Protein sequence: CASSSSLAGGYEQYF.

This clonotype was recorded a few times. The CDR3 nucleotides are TGCAGTGCTAGGCCCGACTCGGATTCATCCTCGGAGACCCAGTACTTC. It encodes CSARPDSDSSSETQYF. The chain recombines TRBV20-1 with TRBJ2-5; no clear D. The CDR3 sequence is 16 residues long. V was cut by 3 bases and J by 5 bases, with 22 bases left in between. Germline V gene data show CDR1 as DFQATT and CDR2 as SNEGSKA (reference sequence).

CDR3 nucleotides: TGCAGCGTTGAATTATCAGGGGGTCAGCCCCAGCATTTT. As protein: CSVELSGGQPQHF. The chain links TRBV29-1 to TRBJ1-5, with TRBD1 matching over 7 bases. The length of the CDR3 is 13 residues. V lost 2 bases to trimming and J lost 6 bases; unmatched junction nucleotides: 4. Germline V gene lookup returns CDR1 SQVTM and CDR2 ANQGSEA.

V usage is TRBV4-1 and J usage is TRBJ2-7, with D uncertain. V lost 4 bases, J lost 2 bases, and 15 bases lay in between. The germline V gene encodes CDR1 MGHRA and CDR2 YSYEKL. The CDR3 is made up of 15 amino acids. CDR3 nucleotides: TGCGCCAGCAGCCCTCAATTCGGCAGAACCTACGAGCAGTACTTC. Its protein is CASSPQFGRTYEQYF.

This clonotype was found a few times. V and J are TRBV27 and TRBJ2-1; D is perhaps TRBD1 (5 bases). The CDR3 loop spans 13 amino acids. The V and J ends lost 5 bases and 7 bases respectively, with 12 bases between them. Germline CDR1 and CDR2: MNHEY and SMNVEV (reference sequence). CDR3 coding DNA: TGTGCCAGCAGTCAGGGAAATTGGAATGAGCAGTTCTTC. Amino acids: CASSQGNWNEQFF.

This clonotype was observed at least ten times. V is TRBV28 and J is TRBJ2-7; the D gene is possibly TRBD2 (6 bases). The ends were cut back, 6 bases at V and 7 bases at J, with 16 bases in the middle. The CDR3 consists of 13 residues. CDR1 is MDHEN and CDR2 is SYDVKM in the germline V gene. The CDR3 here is CASSPTLGGEQYF. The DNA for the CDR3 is TGTGCCAGCAGCCCAACCTTGGGGGGAGAGCAGTACTTC.

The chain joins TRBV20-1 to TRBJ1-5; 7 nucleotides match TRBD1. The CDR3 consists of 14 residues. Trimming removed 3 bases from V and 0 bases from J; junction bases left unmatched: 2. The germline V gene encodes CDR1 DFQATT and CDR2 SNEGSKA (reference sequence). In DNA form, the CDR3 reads TGCAGTGCTAGGACAGGGATTAGCAATCAGCCCCAGCATTTT. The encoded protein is CSARTGISNQPQHF.

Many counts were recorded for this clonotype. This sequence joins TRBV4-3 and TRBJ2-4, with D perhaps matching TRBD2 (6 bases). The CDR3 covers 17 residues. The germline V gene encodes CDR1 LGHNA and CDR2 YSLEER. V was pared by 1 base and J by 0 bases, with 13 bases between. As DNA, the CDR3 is TGCGCCAGCAGCCAAGTTGGAGGGGCACTAGCCAAAAACATTCAGTACTTC. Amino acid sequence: CASSQVGGALAKNIQYF.

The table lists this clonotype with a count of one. The CDR3 DNA reads as TGCAGCGTCACTAGGGGGGTTGGAGAGCATGGCTACACCTTC. Protein: CSVTRGVGEHGYTF. The rearrangement joins TRBV29-1 to TRBJ1-2; D perhaps matches TRBD1 (6 bases). The ends were cut back, 6 bases at V and 6 bases at J, with 20 bases in the middle. This CDR3 contains 14 residues. Germline loops: CDR1 SQVTM, CDR2 ANQGSEA.

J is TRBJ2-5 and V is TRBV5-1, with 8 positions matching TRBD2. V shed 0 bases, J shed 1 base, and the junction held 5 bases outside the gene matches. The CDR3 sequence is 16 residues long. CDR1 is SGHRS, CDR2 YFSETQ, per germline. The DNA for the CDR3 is TGCGCCAGCAGCTTGGTCTTCGGGGGGGGCCAAGAGACCCAGTACTTC. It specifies CASSLVFGGGQETQYF.

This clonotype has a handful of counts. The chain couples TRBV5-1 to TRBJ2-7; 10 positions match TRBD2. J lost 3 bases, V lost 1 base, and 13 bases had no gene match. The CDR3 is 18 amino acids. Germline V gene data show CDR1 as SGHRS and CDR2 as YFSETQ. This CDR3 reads CASSLNASGGLRNYEQYF. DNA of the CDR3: TGCGCCAGCAGCTTGAATGCTAGCGGGGGTCTTCGCAACTACGAGCAGTACTTC.

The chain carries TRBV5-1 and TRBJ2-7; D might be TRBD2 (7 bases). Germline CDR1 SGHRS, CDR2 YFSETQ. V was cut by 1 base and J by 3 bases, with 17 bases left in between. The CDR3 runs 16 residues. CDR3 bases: TGCGCCAGCAGCTTGACCCCGGAGGGAGGGGGCTACGAGCAGTACTTC. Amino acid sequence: CASSLTPEGGGYEQYF. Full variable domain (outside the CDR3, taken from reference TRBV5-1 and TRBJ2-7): KAGVTQTPRYLIKTRGQQVTLSCSPISGHRSVSWYQQTPGQGLQFLFEYFSETQRNKGNFPGRFSGRQFSNSRSEMNVSTLELGDSALYLCASSLTPEGGGYEQYFGPGTRLTVT.

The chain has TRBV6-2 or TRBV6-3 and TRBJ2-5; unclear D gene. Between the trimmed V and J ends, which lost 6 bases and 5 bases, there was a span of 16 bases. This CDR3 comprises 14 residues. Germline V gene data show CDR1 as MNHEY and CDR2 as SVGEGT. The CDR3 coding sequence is TGTGCCAGCAGGTGGGGATCCCGGGTGGAGACCCAGTACTTC. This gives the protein CASRWGSRVETQYF.

CDR3 amino acids: CATSDLSMGGYTF. The CDR3 DNA follows: TGTGCCACCAGTGATCTCTCTATGGGCGGCTACACCTTC. This chain links TRBV24-1 with TRBJ1-2; no reliable D call. V was pared by 3 bases and J by 8 bases, with 12 bases between. This CDR3 contains 13 residues. Germline V CDR1 and CDR2: KGHDR, SFDVKD.